This TCR beta chain was identified in a study of blood T cells in healthy people across ages. This CDR3 has 15 residues. V shed 4 bases, J shed 5 bases, and the junction held 6 bases outside the gene matches. A word on this clonotype: Because it lacks the conserved phenylalanine or tryptophan at the end, this CDR3 is likely a read error.

Using a J-beta primer mix together with a sample-barcoded 5' primer, a second PCR was run for roughly 6 to 12 cycles. MiXCR was run by TCRdb on the 5' RACE reads, yielding one entry per CDR3 protein. Of 600,000 to 900,000 distinct CDR3 sequences in the sample, 20% to 30% were seen once. These same records also appear under a second study, on T cells of mothers and their children. As that report states: No T cell clones of persistent microchimeric origin were detected.

Specimen: blood. The V and J genes are TRBV12-3 or TRBV12-4 and TRBJ2-1; 9 nucleotides agree with TRBD2. The sequence was obtained from a boy younger than 18 in good health. CDR3: CASSYPSGAHNEQFS. In DNA form, the CDR3 reads TGTGCCAGCAGTTATCCTAGCGGGGCACACAATGAGCAGTTCTCC.